The 4 T cell receptor beta chains below come from one sample, sequenced in a study of early stage breast cancer tumors. Sequencing used immunoSEQ multiplex PCR; TCRdb keeps in-frame clones, though not all of them. The data contain just over 50,000 clones, about 77% of them singletons. Sequenced sample: blood. These receptors were taken from a person in their forties with breast cancer.

The chain employs TRBV9 and TRBJ2-5, with D possibly being TRBD1 or TRBD2 (5 bases each). This CDR3 region has 14 residues. Germline lookup yields CDR1 SGDLS and CDR2 YYNGEE. V was cut by 3 bases and J by 4 bases, with 13 bases left in between. The CDR3 region has the DNA TGTGCCAGCAGCGACCCTGGGGGTATAGAGACCCAGTACTTC. This gives the protein CASSDPGGIETQYF.

The chain links TRBV5-1 to TRBJ2-3, with 15 bases aligning to TRBD2. This CDR3 is built from 17 residues. Trimming at V came to 2 bases and at J to 2 bases, leaving 3 bases not matched to a gene. CDR1 is SGHRS, CDR2 YFSETQ, per germline. The CDR3 DNA sequence: TGCGCCAGCAGCTTAGGGACTAGCGGGAGGTTCACAGATACGCAGTATTTT. It yields the protein CASSLGTSGRFTDTQYF.

Only one count was recorded for this clone. The rearrangement uses TRBV11-2 and TRBJ2-3; 10 positions match TRBD2. This CDR3 is built from 17 residues. Per germline, CDR1 SGHAT and CDR2 FQNNGV. Trimming at V came to 5 bases and at J to 7 bases, leaving 15 bases not matched to a gene. The CDR3 coding sequence is TGTGCCAGCAGCCTCACCATAGCGGGAGGAACAACCTATACGCAGTATTTT. Translation: CASSLTIAGGTTYTQYF.

The chain couples TRBV19 to TRBJ1-4, with D uncertain. V dropped 2 bases and J dropped 8 bases, with 12 bases sitting between them. The germline gives CDR1 LNHDA, CDR2 SQIVND (reference sequence). The CDR3 has 14 residues. The CDR3 is CASSITGLGEKLFF. CDR3 nucleotide sequence: TGTGCCAGTAGTATAACGGGCCTGGGAGAAAAACTGTTTTTT.